This T cell receptor beta chain was captured by sequencing in a study of blood T cell repertoires in COVID-19 (dated by TCRdb to about 2020). With respect to the entire study: The collaborator samples originated in the United States, Italy and Spain and spanned the acute and convalescent phases of COVID-19. Deeply sampled blood TCRbeta repertoires from subjects exposed to, actively infected with, or recovered from COVID-19 were included in the dataset. A freely available public database, intended as a resource for researchers studying the immune response to SARS-CoV-2, is where the repertoires were released. Samples were obtained from the ongoing ImmuneRACE study (first 160 participants) and from about 1,300 subjects provided by 6 global collaborators. Where HLA class I and class II types were available, the types were taken from metadata supplied by the sample provider, not from assay-based typing. The material from the prospective study consisted of cDNA or gDNA derived from T cells, B-cell-depleted T cells, or PBMCs. The sample metadata nearly always contained a de-identified subject ID, COVID-19 status, age in years and sex. General findings and caveats noted by the study authors: Clinical and demographic metadata were provided uncurated, with the amount varying by source and participant.

The collaborating institutions used their own protocols to collect whole blood in K2EDTA tubes. For TCRbeta analysis, collaborators shipped samples as frozen whole blood, isolated PBMCs, or DNA extracted from either of those sample types. In regard to this clone: The antigen it recognizes is unknown. Per-base qualities were not stored, and no clone one base away is much larger.

The CDR3, cysteine through phenylalanine, is 13 amino acids long. The entry retains the CDR3 DNA only, 39 bases that are in frame from base 1. V gives up 0 bases and J gives up 10 bases, and the segment between their germline ends measures 7 bases. Taken from the germline V gene (reference sequence), the CDR1 and CDR2 loops are LNHDA and SQIVND. TCRbeta CDR3 regions were amplified from genomic DNA by means of the immunoSEQ Assay, a bias-controlled multiplex PCR. The original pipeline was this. The number of nucleated cells in each sample was estimated from the amplification of reference gene primers within the assay. Sequence reads were collapsed and filtered to measure the absolute abundance of every unique TCRbeta CDR3 rearrangement. For each sample, productive Simpson clonality was calculated by taking the square root of Simpson's diversity index across productive rearrangements. This is the immuneACCESS table as TCRdb keeps it, with only in-frame sequences that have V and J called. A part of the clones is gone; compared with another copy, unresolved V genes explain less than half, and the rest is unexplained. V and J calls and clone size are copied from that table; D and trimming were computed from the DNA. The sample table lists around 340,000 clones, around 83% of them with a count of one. The ten largest account for approximately 3% of the sample.

The sample taken for sequencing was peripheral blood. Rearrangement joined TRBV19 to TRBJ1-6, with no confidently assigned D gene. The source is a young man with active or convalescent COVID-19. The nucleotide sequence is TGTGCCAGTAGTATAGAGGCTCGCTCACCCCTCCACTTT. It translates as CASSIEARSPLHF.